Listed below are T cell receptor beta chains from one sample, sequenced in a study of T cells after yellow fever vaccination. MiXCR, run by TCRdb on the 5' RACE reads, gives a single entry per CDR3 protein. The table has about 320,000 distinct CDR3 sequences, roughly an eighth seen once; the top ten hold more than 3%. The sequenced sample was CD4+ T cells sorted from PBMCs, obtained 15 days after the yellow fever booster vaccination. The receptor source for this set is a man aged 18 to 30 who received the YFV17D yellow fever vaccine. The CDR3 runs from the conserved cysteine through the conserved F or W. D genes are given only for firm matches. Clone size is given for some rows only: seen once, a few or many times, or a class if the clone is expanded.

cdr3_aa | cdr3_nt | j_call | clone_size | d_call | v_call
CASSWVYRDRRETQYF | TGTGCCAGCAGTTGGGTCTACAGGGATAGGCGGGAGACCCAGTACTTC | TRBJ2-5 | few | NA | TRBV28
CSVANRGATQYF | TGCAGCGTTGCAAACAGGGGAGCGACCCAGTACTTC | TRBJ2-5 | many | TRBD1 | TRBV29-1
CASSDVQGRLLSYNEQFF | TGTGCCAGCAGTGATGTACAGGGCCGGCTCTTATCCTACAATGAGCAGTTCTTC | TRBJ2-1 | few | NA | TRBV25-1
CASSVGTDTQYF | TGTGCCAGCAGCGTAGGTACAGATACGCAGTATTTT | TRBJ2-3 | many | NA | TRBV9
CASSSPPLGVYEQYF | TGTGCCAGCAGCTCTCCCCCCCTGGGCGTCTACGAGCAGTACTTC | TRBJ2-7 | few | NA | TRBV7-9
CASGPHRGGNTGEPFF | TGTGCTAGTGGACCACATCGGGGGGGGAACACCGGGGAGCCGTTTTTT | TRBJ2-2 | NA | TRBD2 | TRBV12-5
CASSEPGTEAFF | TGTGCCAGCAGTGAGCCGGGGACTGAAGCTTTCTTT | TRBJ1-1 | NA | NA | TRBV6-2/TRBV6-3
CASIALGHPPGPEAFF | TGTGCCAGCATCGCTTTAGGACACCCACCGGGTCCTGAAGCTTTCTTT | TRBJ1-1 | few | NA | TRBV28
CASSVGQGSDTQYF | TGTGCCAGCAGCGTAGGGCAGGGGTCGGATACGCAGTATTTT | TRBJ2-3 | few | NA | TRBV9
CASSGTSGGARETQYF | TGTGCCAGCAGCGGGACTAGCGGGGGGGCGCGGGAGACCCAGTACTTC | TRBJ2-5 | few | TRBD2 | TRBV5-4
CASRRTAGDTEAFF | TGTGCCAGCCGCCGGACGGCGGGGGACACTGAAGCTTTCTTT | TRBJ1-1 | NA | NA | TRBV6-2/TRBV6-3
CSARLEGLSYNEQFF | TGCAGTGCTAGACTGGAGGGTCTCTCCTACAATGAGCAGTTCTTC | TRBJ2-1 | NA | NA | TRBV20-1
CATSDDSMGYGYTF | TGTGCCACCAGTGACGATTCGATGGGCTATGGCTACACCTTC | TRBJ1-2 | few | NA | TRBV24-1
CASSQGGRGYQETQYF | TGTGCCAGCAGCCAGGGGGGGCGGGGGTACCAAGAGACCCAGTACTTC | TRBJ2-5 | few | NA | TRBV3-1
CSARRSGTEAFF | TGCAGTGCTAGGCGGTCGGGCACTGAAGCTTTCTTT | TRBJ1-1 | NA | NA | TRBV20-1
CSARRGSGDYNEQFF | TGCAGTGCCCGACGAGGAAGCGGGGACTACAATGAGCAGTTCTTC | TRBJ2-1 | NA | TRBD2 | TRBV20-1
CASSQDSPGDGNQPQHF | TGCGCCAGCAGCCAAGATAGTCCAGGGGATGGCAATCAGCCCCAGCATTTT | TRBJ1-5 | NA | NA | TRBV4-3
CASSLLNEKLFF | TGTGCCAGCAGCTTACTTAATGAAAAACTGTTTTTT | TRBJ1-4 | many | NA | TRBV11-2
CASSYAQGRRGSGELFF | TGTGCCAGCAGCTACGCACAGGGGCGCAGGGGTTCCGGGGAGCTGTTTTTT | TRBJ2-2 | NA | TRBD1 | TRBV6-2/TRBV6-3
CSATQGAGKTQYF | TGCAGCGCAACACAGGGGGCAGGAAAGACCCAGTACTTC | TRBJ2-5 | many | TRBD1 | TRBV29-1
CASIKGLGDTEAFF | TGTGCCAGCATCAAGGGCCTCGGGGACACTGAAGCTTTCTTT | TRBJ1-1 | NA | NA | TRBV7-2
CSASLQGALNQPQHF | TGCAGTGCTAGTCTCCAGGGGGCTCTTAATCAGCCCCAGCATTTT | TRBJ1-5 | few | TRBD1 | TRBV20-1
CSARTSENTGELFF | TGCAGTGCTAGAACTAGCGAGAACACCGGGGAGCTGTTTTTT | TRBJ2-2 | few | TRBD2 | TRBV20-1
CASSVSAGYTGELFF | TGCGCCAGCAGCGTTAGCGCAGGATACACCGGGGAGCTGTTTTTT | TRBJ2-2 | NA | NA | TRBV5-1
CASSLPPDVNAHGDIQYF | TGTGCCAGCAGCCTCCCTCCCGACGTCAACGCTCATGGGGACATTCAGTACTTC | TRBJ2-4 | NA | NA | TRBV3-1
CASSWTGDTQYF | TGCGCCAGCAGCTGGACAGGAGATACGCAGTATTTT | TRBJ2-3 | few | TRBD1 | TRBV5-1
CASSLVASPYTGELFF | TGTGCCAGCAGCTTAGTAGCGTCCCCGTACACCGGGGAGCTGTTTTTT | TRBJ2-2 | few | NA | TRBV7-8
CSAVTSGGTDTQYF | TGCAGTGCCGTAACTAGCGGGGGTACAGATACGCAGTATTTT | TRBJ2-3 | many | TRBD2 | TRBV20-1
CASSPETETQYF | TGTGCCAGCAGCCCAGAGACAGAGACCCAGTACTTC | TRBJ2-5 | NA | NA | TRBV5-5
CASRPTSTGELFF | TGTGCCAGCAGGCCTACAAGCACCGGGGAGCTGTTTTTT | TRBJ2-2 | few | NA | TRBV6-5
CSVFVLLNTEAFF | TGCAGCGTTTTTGTTCTGCTGAACACTGAAGCTTTCTTT | TRBJ1-1 | NA | NA | TRBV29-1
CASSQDTREPQHF | TGCGCCAGCAGCCAAGATACCCGGGAACCCCAGCATTTT | TRBJ1-5 | many | NA | TRBV4-3
CASSQGLSSGGAVAGELFF | TGCGCCAGCAGCCAAGGCCTCTCTAGCGGGGGGGCGGTTGCCGGGGAGCTGTTTTTT | TRBJ2-2 | few | TRBD2 | TRBV4-1
CASNVRVTGELFF | TGTGCCAGCAATGTACGAGTGACCGGGGAGCTGTTTTTT | TRBJ2-2 | many | NA | TRBV2
CASSAGTASSYNEQFF | TGTGCCAGCAGCGCCGGGACGGCGAGCTCCTACAATGAGCAGTTCTTC | TRBJ2-1 | few | NA | TRBV5-8
CASSDRPNEKLFF | TGTGCCAGCAGTGACAGGCCTAATGAAAAACTGTTTTTT | TRBJ1-4 | few | NA | TRBV6-1
CASSQDLETQYF | TGTGCCAGCAGCCAAGATCTCGAGACCCAGTACTTC | TRBJ2-5 | few | NA | TRBV4-2
CASSPGQAREPQHF | TGTGCCAGCAGCCCTGGACAGGCCCGCGAGCCCCAGCATTTT | TRBJ1-5 | few | TRBD1 | TRBV12-3/TRBV12-4
CASSQGYRGRTYEQYF | TGTGCCAGCAGCCAAGGCTACCGGGGGCGAACCTACGAGCAGTACTTC | TRBJ2-7 | NA | NA | TRBV4-2
CASSLALVNQPQHF | TGTGCCAGCAGCTTAGCGCTGGTTAATCAGCCCCAGCATTTT | TRBJ1-5 | NA | NA | TRBV7-2
CASSVEGGSSYNEQFF | TGTGCCAGCAGCGTAGAAGGGGGCAGCTCCTACAATGAGCAGTTCTTC | TRBJ2-1 | few | TRBD1 | TRBV9
CASRLGEMNTEAFF | TGTGCCAGCAGATTGGGGGAAATGAACACTGAAGCTTTCTTT | TRBJ1-1 | few | NA | TRBV28
CASSPLSGEKLFF | TGTGCCAGCAGCCCCCTCTCGGGAGAAAAACTGTTTTTT | TRBJ1-4 | many | NA | TRBV7-2
CASSSQLGSPLHF | TGTGCCAGCAGCTCCCAGTTGGGGTCACCCCTCCACTTT | TRBJ1-6 | NA | NA | TRBV7-6
CASRPDNRDTEAFF | TGTGCCAGCAGGCCAGACAACAGGGACACTGAAGCTTTCTTT | TRBJ1-1 | NA | NA | TRBV5-6
CASSEIFSGNTIYF | TGTGCCAGCAGTGAGATTTTCTCTGGAAACACCATATATTTT | TRBJ1-3 | many | NA | TRBV2
CATSGVLAEAFF | TGTGCCACCAGCGGGGTACTAGCTGAAGCTTTCTTT | TRBJ1-1 | NA | NA | TRBV15
CASSHLAGGPTDTQYF | TGTGCCAGCAGCCACTTAGCGGGGGGCCCCACAGATACGCAGTATTTT | TRBJ2-3 | few | TRBD2 | TRBV3-1
CASSLIRANSPLHF | TGTGCCAGCAGCCTAATCAGGGCTAATTCACCCCTCCACTTT | TRBJ1-6 | many | NA | TRBV27
CASSPRTGHGDEQFF | TGTGCCAGCAGCCCGAGGACAGGGCACGGAGATGAGCAGTTCTTC | TRBJ2-1 | few | TRBD1 | TRBV9
CASFNLVYTF | TGTGCCAGCTTTAATCTCGTCTATACCTTC | TRBJ1-2 | few | NA | TRBV16
CASSSTGGLAVYEQYF | TGTGCCAGCAGCTCGACAGGGGGCCTAGCAGTCTACGAGCAGTACTTC | TRBJ2-7 | NA | TRBD1 | TRBV7-3
CASSRSSRISWDEQFF | TGTGCCAGCAGCCGGTCCTCCCGAATCTCCTGGGATGAGCAGTTCTTC | TRBJ2-1 | few | NA | TRBV7-3
CASSFTGLDAFF | TGTGCCAGCAGCTTTACAGGTTTGGACGCTTTCTTT | TRBJ1-1 | few | NA | TRBV7-8
CASSLRAVGNTDTQYF | TGTGCCAGCAGCTTAAGGGCTGTCGGGAACACAGATACGCAGTATTTT | TRBJ2-3 | few | NA | TRBV11-2